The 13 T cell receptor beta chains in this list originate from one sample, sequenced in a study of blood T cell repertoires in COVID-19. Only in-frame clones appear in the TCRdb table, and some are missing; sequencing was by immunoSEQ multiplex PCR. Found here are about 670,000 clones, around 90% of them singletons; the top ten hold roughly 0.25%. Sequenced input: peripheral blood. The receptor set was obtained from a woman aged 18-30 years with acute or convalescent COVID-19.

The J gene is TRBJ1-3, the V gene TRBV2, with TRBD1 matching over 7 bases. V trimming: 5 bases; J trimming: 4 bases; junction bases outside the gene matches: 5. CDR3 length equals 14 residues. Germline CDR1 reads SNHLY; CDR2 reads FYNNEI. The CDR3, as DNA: TGTGCCAGCAGTACGGGACAGACAGGAAACACCATATATTTT. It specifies CASSTGQTGNTIYF.

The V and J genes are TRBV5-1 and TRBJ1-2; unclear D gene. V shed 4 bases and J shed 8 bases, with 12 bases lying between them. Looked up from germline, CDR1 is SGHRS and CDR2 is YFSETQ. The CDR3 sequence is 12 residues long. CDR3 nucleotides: TGCGCCAGCAGCATCCAAGGAGGGGGCTACACCTTC. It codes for CASSIQGGGYTF.

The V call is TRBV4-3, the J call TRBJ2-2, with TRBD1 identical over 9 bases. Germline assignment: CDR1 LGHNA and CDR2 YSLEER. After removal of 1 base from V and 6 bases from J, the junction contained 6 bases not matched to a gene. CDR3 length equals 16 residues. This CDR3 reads CASSQAGQGGPGELFF. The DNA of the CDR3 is TGCGCCAGCAGCCAAGCGGGACAGGGTGGGCCCGGGGAGCTGTTTTTT.

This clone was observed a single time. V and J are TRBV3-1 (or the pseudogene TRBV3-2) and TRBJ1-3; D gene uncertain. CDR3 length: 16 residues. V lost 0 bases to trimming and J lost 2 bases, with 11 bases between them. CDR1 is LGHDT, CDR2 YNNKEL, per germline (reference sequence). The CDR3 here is CASSQDPRRTGNTIYF. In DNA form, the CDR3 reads TGTGCCAGCAGCCAAGATCCCCGGAGAACTGGAAACACCATATATTTT.

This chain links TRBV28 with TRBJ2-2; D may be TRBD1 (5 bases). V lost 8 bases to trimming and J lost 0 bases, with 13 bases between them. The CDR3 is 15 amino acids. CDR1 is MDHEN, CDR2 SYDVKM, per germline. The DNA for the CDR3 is TGTGCCAGCGTTGACAGAATGACGAACACCGGGGAGCTGTTTTTT. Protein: CASVDRMTNTGELFF. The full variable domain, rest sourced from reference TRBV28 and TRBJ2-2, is DVKVTQSSRYLVKRTGEKVFLECVQDMDHENMFWYRQDPGLGLRLIYFSYDVKMKEKGDIPEGYSVSREKKERFSLILESASTNQTSMYLCASVDRMTNTGELFFGEGSRLTVL.

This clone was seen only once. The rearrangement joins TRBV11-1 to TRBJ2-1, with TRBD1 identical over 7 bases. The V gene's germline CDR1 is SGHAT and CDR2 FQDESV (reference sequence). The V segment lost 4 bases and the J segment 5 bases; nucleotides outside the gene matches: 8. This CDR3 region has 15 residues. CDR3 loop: CASSCTGDRNNEQFF. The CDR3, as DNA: TGTGCCAGCAGCTGTACAGGGGATCGTAACAATGAGCAGTTCTTC.

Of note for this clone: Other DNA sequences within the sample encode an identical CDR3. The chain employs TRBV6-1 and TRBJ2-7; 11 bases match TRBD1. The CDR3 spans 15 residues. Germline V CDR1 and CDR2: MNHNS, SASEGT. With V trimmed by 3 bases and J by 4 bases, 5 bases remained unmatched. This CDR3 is CASSEPGTGGYEQYF. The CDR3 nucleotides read TGTGCCAGCAGTGAGCCCGGGACAGGGGGTTACGAGCAGTACTTC.

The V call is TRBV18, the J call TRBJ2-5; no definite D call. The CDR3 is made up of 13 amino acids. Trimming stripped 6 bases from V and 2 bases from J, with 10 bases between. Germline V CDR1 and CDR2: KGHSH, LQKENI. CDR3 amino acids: CASSNSRQETQYF. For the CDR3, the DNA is TGTGCCAGCTCTAACAGCCGTCAAGAGACCCAGTACTTC. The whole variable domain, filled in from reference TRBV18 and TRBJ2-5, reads NAGVMQNPRHLVRRRGQEARLRCSPMKGHSHVYWYRQLPEEGLKFMVYLQKENIIDESGMPKERFSAEFPKEGPSILRIQQVVRGDSAAYFCASSNSRQETQYFGPGTRLLVL.

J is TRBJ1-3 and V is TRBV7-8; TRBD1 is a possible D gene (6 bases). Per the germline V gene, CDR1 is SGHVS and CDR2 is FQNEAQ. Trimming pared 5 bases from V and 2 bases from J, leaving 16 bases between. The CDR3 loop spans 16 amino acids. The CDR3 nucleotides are TGTGCCAGCAGCCCTAGGGGGGGGATCGCTGGAAACACCATATATTTT. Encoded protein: CASSPRGGIAGNTIYF.

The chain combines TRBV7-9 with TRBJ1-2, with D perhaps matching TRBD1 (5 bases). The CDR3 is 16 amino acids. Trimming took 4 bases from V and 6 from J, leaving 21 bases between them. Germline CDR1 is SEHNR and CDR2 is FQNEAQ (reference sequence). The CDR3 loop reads CASSWGSLIGRDGYTF. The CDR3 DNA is TGTGCCAGCAGCTGGGGCAGCCTTATTGGAAGGGATGGCTACACCTTC.

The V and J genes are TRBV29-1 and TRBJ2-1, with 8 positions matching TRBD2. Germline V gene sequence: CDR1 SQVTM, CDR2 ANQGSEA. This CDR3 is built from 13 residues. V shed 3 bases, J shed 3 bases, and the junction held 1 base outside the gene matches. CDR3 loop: CSVDGGDYNEQFF. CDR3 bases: TGCAGCGTTGACGGGGGGGACTACAATGAGCAGTTCTTC.

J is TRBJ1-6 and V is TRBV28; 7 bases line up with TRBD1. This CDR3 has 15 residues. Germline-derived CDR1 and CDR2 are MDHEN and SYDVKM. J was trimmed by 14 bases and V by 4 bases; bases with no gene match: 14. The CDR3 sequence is CASSSPGQYFRALHF. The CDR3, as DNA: TGTGCCAGCAGTTCCCCGGGACAGTACTTTAGGGCCCTCCACTTT.

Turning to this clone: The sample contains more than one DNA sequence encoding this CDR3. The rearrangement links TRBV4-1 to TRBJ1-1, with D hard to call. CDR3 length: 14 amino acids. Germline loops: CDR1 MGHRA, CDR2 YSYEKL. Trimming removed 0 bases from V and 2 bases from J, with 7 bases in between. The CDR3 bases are TGCGCCAGCAGCCAAGATCCGGGTAACACTGAAGCTTTCTTT. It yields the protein CASSQDPGNTEAFF.